This passage covers 17 T cell receptor beta chains from one sample sequenced in a study of tissue T cells after allogeneic stem cell transplantation. Only in-frame clones appear in the TCRdb table, and some are missing; sequencing was by immunoSEQ multiplex PCR. The sample holds 40,000 to 60,000 clones; around 67% are singletons and the top ten take less than 0.85%. The material sequenced was sorted cells pooled from one or two spleens. Receptor source: a pool of C57BL/6 mice in good health.

Of note for this clone: Gene names are the mouse ones. The read finishes 1 residue shy of the CDR3 end, and the germline J gene is used to complete it. This chain joins TRBV13-2 and TRBJ2-4; 11 positions match TRBD2. This CDR3 region has 16 residues. Germline V CDR1 and CDR2: NNHNN, SYGAGS (reference sequence). J lost 1 base, V lost 1 base, and 2 bases had no gene match. CDR3 sequence reads: CASGDRLGGGQNTLYF. CDR3 DNA (partial): TGTGCCAGCGGTGATCGACTGGGGGGGGGTCAAAACACCTTGTAC.

This clone has only a few counts. Mouse gene names apply. The CDR3 loop reads CASRPDWGGGEQYF. The sequenced part of the CDR3 DNA is TGTGCCAGCAGGCCTGACTGGGGGGGAGGAGAACAGTAC. V is TRBV19 and J is TRBJ2-7; 11 nucleotides align to TRBD2. Read data end 1 residue before the CDR3 end; the end is taken from the germline J gene. The CDR3 is 14 amino acids. Germline loops: CDR1 FNHDT, CDR2 SITEND (reference sequence). The junction had 8 bases not matched to a gene; V was cut back by 5 bases and J by 7 bases.

Concerning this clone: The listed genes are named as in mouse. Read data end 1 residue before the CDR3 end; the end is taken from the germline J gene. This chain joins TRBV13-1 and TRBJ1-5, with 7 positions matching TRBD1. Trimming cost V 3 bases and J 3 bases; bases outside gene matches: 3. Germline assignment: CDR1 NSHNY and CDR2 SYGAGN. The CDR3 totals 14 residues. The sequenced CDR3 bases are TGTGCCAGCAGTGGGGACAGAGGCAACCAGGCTCCGCTT. Amino acids: CASSGDRGNQAPL. The complete CDR3 reads CASSGDRGNQAPLF. Looking up the rest from reference TRBV13-1 and TRBJ1-5 gives the full variable domain: EAAVTQSPRNKVTVTGGNVTLSCRQTNSHNYMYWYRQDTGHGLRLIHYSYGAGNLRIGDVPDGYKATRTTQEDFFLLLELASPSQTSLYFCASSGDRGNQAPLFGEGTRLSVL.

Worth noting for this clone: The genes and germline here are from mouse. The read finishes 1 residue shy of the CDR3 end, and the germline J gene is used to complete it. The chain carries TRBV1 and TRBJ1-6; 7 bases fit TRBD1. TRBJ1-6 is labeled an ORF, and its function is uncertain. The CDR3 spans 14 residues. The germline V gene has CDR1 NSQYPW and CDR2 LRSPGD (reference sequence). Trimming cost V 4 bases and J 7 bases; bases outside gene matches: 4. The sequenced CDR3 bases are TGCACCTGCAGTGACCGGGACAGAAATTCGCCCCTCTAC. This translates into CTCSDRDRNSPLY. The full-length CDR3 reads as CTCSDRDRNSPLYF.

Regarding this clone: These gene names are mouse names. The CDR3 end lies 1 residue beyond the end of the read and is filled in from the germline J gene. V is TRBV31 and J is TRBJ1-6; D is unclear. TRBJ1-6 is placed among ORFs of uncertain function. Germline lookup yields CDR1 GKSSPN and CDR2 SITVG. The CDR3 is 14 residues long. V was shortened by 1 base and J by 5 bases, with 9 bases between the two germline ends. The part of the CDR3 DNA that was read is TGTGCCTGGAGTCGAGACAAAAATAATTCGCCCCTCTAC. Its protein product is CAWSRDKNNSPLY. The full CDR3 sequence reads CAWSRDKNNSPLYF.

Notes on this clone: Germline and genes here are mouse. The CDR3 end falls 1 residue outside the read, so it is completed with the germline J gene. The gene calls are TRBV26 and TRBJ2-3, with D perhaps TRBD1 (5 bases). Per germline, CDR1 KGHPV and CDR2 FQNQEV (reference sequence). The ends were cut back, 2 bases at V and 0 bases at J, with 9 bases in the middle. The CDR3 runs 15 residues. CDR3: CASSLQGSSAETLYF. CDR3 DNA, as far as it was read: TGTGCCAGCAGTCTGCAGGGATCTAGTGCAGAAACGCTGTAT.

Comments on this clone: The gene names here belong to mouse. The read finishes 1 residue shy of the CDR3 end, and the germline J gene is used to complete it. Other DNA variants within this sample encode the same CDR3. The gene calls are TRBV20 and TRBJ2-7; 8 nucleotides agree with TRBD2. There are 14 residues in the CDR3. Looked up from germline, CDR1 is GFQATS and CDR2 is STVNSAI. V shed 0 bases, J shed 0 bases, and the junction held 1 base outside the gene matches. This CDR3 is CGARDWGGSYEQYF. The part of the CDR3 DNA that was read is TGTGGTGCTAGGGATTGGGGGGGCTCCTATGAACAGTAC.

As concerns this clone: Germline and genes here are mouse. The read ends 1 residue before the CDR3 terminus; that terminus is restored from the germline J gene. The same CDR3 arises from other DNA sequences in this sample as well. This chain connects TRBV15 to TRBJ2-5; 14 bases fit TRBD2. Per germline, CDR1 SGHND and CDR2 FRSKSL. The length of the CDR3 is 15 residues. J was trimmed by 2 bases and V by 6 bases; bases with no gene match: 1. The sequenced CDR3 bases are TGTGCCAGCAGGGGACTGGGGGGGCCCCAAGACACCCAGTAC. Amino acid sequence: CASRGLGGPQDTQY. In full, the CDR3 reads CASRGLGGPQDTQYF.

Worth noting for this clone: One end of the junction fails to match germline, which may point to a read error. Gene names are mouse gene names. Read data end 1 residue before the CDR3 end; the end is taken from the germline J gene. J is TRBJ2-3 and V is TRBV13-2; 12 nucleotides agree with TRBD1. The CDR3 length is 14 residues. In germline, CDR1 is NNHNN, CDR2 SYGAGS (reference sequence). The part of the CDR3 DNA that was read is TGTGCCAGCGGTCCGGGACAGGGGGCAGGAACGCTGTAT. Residues: CASGPGQGAGTLY. The whole CDR3 reads CASGPGQGAGTLYF.

Note on this clone: Gene names are the mouse ones. The DNA ends 1 residue before the CDR3 does, and the rest of the CDR3 is filled in from the germline J gene. The V and J genes are TRBV5 and TRBJ1-4; D is uncertain. CDR3 length: 14 residues. The germline CDR1 and CDR2 sequences are LGHNA and YNLKQL (reference sequence). V was pared by 1 base and J by 0 bases, with 3 bases between. This chain's CDR3 is CASSQVISNERLFF. The DNA read from the CDR3 is TGTGCCAGCAGCCAAGTTATTTCCAACGAAAGATTATTT.

Notes on this clone: All gene names here are mouse names. The read ends 1 residue shy of where the CDR3 ends; the end is completed using the germline J gene. V and J are TRBV13-3 and TRBJ2-2; D is unclear. Trimming took off 2 bases at V and 3 bases at J, with 2 bases between the two ends. The CDR3 runs to 12 residues. Per the germline V gene, CDR1 is NNHDY and CDR2 is SYVADS. The covered CDR3 bases are TGTGCCAGCAGTGAAGACACCGGGCAGCTCTAC. This translates into CASSEDTGQLY. The CDR3, in full, reads CASSEDTGQLYF.

For this clone: The genes are named according to mouse. The read stops 1 residue short of the end of the CDR3; the missing end is completed from the germline J gene. The V gene is TRBV29, the J gene TRBJ1-4; 8 bases agree with TRBD1. Germline CDR1 reads MSHET; CDR2 reads SYDVDS. The CDR3 has 15 amino acids. J was trimmed by 3 bases and V by 2 bases; bases with no gene match: 2. The CDR3 spells CASSLIQGANERLFF. Incomplete CDR3 DNA: TGTGCTAGCAGTTTAATACAGGGGGCCAACGAAAGATTATTT.

With respect to this clone: The gene symbols are mouse symbols. The read ends 1 residue early relative to the CDR3; the germline J gene fills the gap. The chain employs TRBV31 and TRBJ1-4; 8 bases are a match to TRBD1. The CDR3 consists of 13 residues. Losses at the gene ends were 0 bases for V and 6 bases for J; bases not matched to a gene: 0. Per the germline V gene, CDR1 is GKSSPN and CDR2 is SITVG. The covered CDR3 bases are TGTGCCTGGAGTCTGGACAGGGACGAAAGATTATTT. It specifies CAWSLDRDERLF. The CDR3 in full is CAWSLDRDERLFF.

In the case of this clone: These gene names are mouse names. CDR3 DNA (partial): TGTGCCAGCGGGACAGAAACAAACACAGAAGTCTTC. Protein product: CASGTETNTEVF. The CDR3, in full, reads CASGTETNTEVFF. The V call is TRBV13-2, the J call TRBJ1-1; perhaps TRBD1 as D (5 bases). The read finishes 1 residue shy of the CDR3 end, and the germline J gene is used to complete it. V was trimmed by 5 bases and J by 0 bases, leaving 8 bases between them. Germline assignment: CDR1 NNHNN and CDR2 SYGAGS (reference sequence). The CDR3 runs 13 residues.

The count of this clone is one. Gene names and germline match the mouse. The CDR3 region is CASGDPGGVAETLYF. The covered CDR3 bases are TGTGCCAGCGGTGACCCTGGGGGAGTTGCAGAAACGCTGTAT. The chain uses TRBV13-2 and TRBJ2-3; 7 nucleotides match TRBD2. Sequencing ends 1 residue short of the CDR3 end; the germline J gene provides the rest. CDR1 is NNHNN and CDR2 is SYGAGS in the germline V gene (reference sequence). V was pared by 2 bases and J by 2 bases, with 5 bases of the junction left unmatched. The CDR3 consists of 15 residues.

With respect to this clone: Mouse germline and gene names are used. The read stops 1 residue short of the end of the CDR3; the missing end is completed from the germline J gene. Distinct nucleotide sequences in the sample also encode this CDR3. The V gene is TRBV13-3, the J gene TRBJ1-6; D remains unclear. TRBJ1-6 is identified as an open reading frame with a role that is uncertain. The V and J ends lost 5 bases and 0 bases respectively, with 6 bases between them. From germline, CDR1 is NNHDY and CDR2 SYVADS. The length of the CDR3 is 14 residues. The CDR3 protein is CASRQNSYNSPLYF. CDR3 bases read: TGTGCCAGCAGACAAAATTCCTATAATTCGCCCCTCTAC.

As for this clone: Gene labels here are mouse ones. The CDR3 goes on 1 residue after the read ends, and that part is filled in from the germline J gene. This chain uses TRBV26 with TRBJ1-1; the D is unclear. This CDR3 spans 14 amino acids. CDR1 and CDR2 (germline): KGHPV, FQNQEV (reference sequence). V lost 4 bases to trimming and J lost 0 bases, with 9 bases between them. CDR3 DNA (partial): TGTGCCAGCAGTCCCCGGGAGTCAAACACAGAAGTCTTC. Protein product: CASSPRESNTEVF. The CDR3, in full, reads CASSPRESNTEVFF.